At least ten counts were recorded for the clone carrying this T cell receptor beta chain. These data come from a study of low-dose radiotherapy and immunotherapy resistance in tumors. Turning to the study itself: Across 26 weeks, 13 Gy in total went to Cohort 2, delivered as 1 Gy per fraction every two weeks.

First-strand cDNA relied on TRAV- and TRBV-specific primers spanning alpha and beta chains. A constant-region primer paired with the V-primer adapter amplified TCRs over approximately 18 PCR cycles. MiXCR was run by TCRdb on the reads, yielding one entry per CDR3 protein. Seen here are about 64,000 distinct CDR3 sequences, about a quarter observed once, and the top ten hold roughly 7%. CDR1 DFQATT and CDR2 SNEGSKA come from the germline V gene (reference sequence). Trimming removed 5 bases from V and 5 bases from J, with 19 bases in between. This CDR3 comprises 14 residues. The time point here: before trial treatment.

The receptor comes from a male donor with rectosigmoid adenocarcinoma. The chain combines TRBV20-1 with TRBJ2-7; D may correspond to TRBD1 or TRBD2 (5 bases each). The input for sequencing was PBMCs, taken before treatment. The CDR3 reads CSAAFLDRGDEQYF. CDR3 coding DNA: TGCAGTGCTGCCTTTCTCGATCGAGGGGACGAGCAGTACTTC.